These 21 T cell receptor beta chains share one sample of origin, sequenced in a study of control samples from healthy donors and cancer patients. Repertoires were generated with immunoSEQ multiplex PCR, while TCRdb's copy carries only in-frame clones and drops some. The table has some 130,000 clones, around 92% seen once; the top ten hold 6% to 9.5%. Sample: PBMCs. Receptors originate from a man in his fifties with head and neck cancer.

Here the CDR3 reads CSVEQGGYTF. The CDR3 DNA sequence: TGCAGCGTTGAACAGGGTGGCTACACCTTC. The chain couples TRBV29-1 to TRBJ1-2; tentative D call: TRBD1 (5 bases). The CDR3 has 10 amino acids. CDR1 SQVTM and CDR2 ANQGSEA come from the germline V gene. V was clipped by 2 bases and J by 7 bases, with 5 bases between them.

This clone has a single count. The gene calls are TRBV5-1 and TRBJ2-3; 14 bases align to TRBD2. CDR1 SGHRS and CDR2 YFSETQ come from the germline V gene. The V gene end was trimmed by 4 bases and the J gene end by 4 bases; junction bases not matched to a gene: 5. The CDR3 runs to 16 residues. This CDR3 reads CASSRTSGRPPDTQYF. The CDR3 DNA reads as TGCGCCAGCAGCCGGACTAGCGGGAGGCCCCCAGATACGCAGTATTTT.

The V and J genes are TRBV10-3 and TRBJ1-2; weak D call: TRBD1 (6 bases). This CDR3 is built from 12 residues. Trimming left V 10 bases short and J 6 bases short, with 15 bases between. Germline V CDR1 and CDR2: ENHRY, SYGVKD. This chain's CDR3 is CATAKGDDGYTF. The CDR3 nucleotides read TGTGCCACCGCCAAGGGGGATGATGGCTACACCTTC.

The J gene is TRBJ2-7, the V gene TRBV3-1 (or the pseudogene TRBV3-2); 8 positions match TRBD2. Germline V gives CDR1 LGHDT, CDR2 YNNKEL (reference sequence). This CDR3 has 15 amino acids. V lost 5 bases, J lost 2 bases, and 8 bases stayed unmatched. The CDR3 region has the DNA TGTGCCAGCAGCGATAGCGGGGTGAGGCCCTACGAGCAGTACTTC. Translating gives CASSDSGVRPYEQYF.

The rearrangement links TRBV29-1 to TRBJ2-1, with D perhaps matching TRBD1 or TRBD2 (6 bases each). Germline CDR1 and CDR2: SQVTM and ANQGSEA. V shed 0 bases and J shed 4 bases, with 13 bases lying between them. The CDR3 is made up of 15 amino acids. CDR3 loop: CSVEERGRPYNEQFF. The CDR3, as DNA: TGCAGCGTTGAAGAAAGGGGGAGGCCTTACAATGAGCAGTTCTTC.

This chain links TRBV6-1 with TRBJ1-5, with D unresolved. This CDR3 spans 16 amino acids. In germline, CDR1 is MNHNS, CDR2 SASEGT. Trimming shortened V by 3 bases and J by 3 bases, and 15 bases separated the two germline ends. The CDR3 nucleotides read TGTGCCAGCAGTGAGACACTGCCTACGGTCAATCAGCCCCAGCATTTT. This codes for CASSETLPTVNQPQHF.

The chain joins TRBV19 to TRBJ2-5; 8 bases map to TRBD2. Germline V gives CDR1 LNHDA, CDR2 SQIVND (reference sequence). This CDR3 contains 15 residues. With 7 bases clipped from V and 4 bases from J, the junction kept 11 bases outside the gene matches. CDR3 nucleotide sequence: TGTGCCAGTAAAATTAGCGGGGCCTCTTTAGAGACCCAGTACTTC. Translated: CASKISGASLETQYF. The variable domain in full, completed from reference TRBV19 and TRBJ2-5, reads DGGITQSPKYLFRKEGQNVTLSCEQNLNHDAMYWYRQDPGQGLRLIYYSQIVNDFQKGDIAEGYSVSREKKESFPLTVTSAQKNPTAFYLCASKISGASLETQYFGPGTRLLVL.

The V and J genes are TRBV10-3 and TRBJ1-1; TRBD1 agrees at 9 bases. The CDR3 length is 16 residues. Germline trimming cut 6 bases from V and 3 bases from J; bases unmatched to any gene: 11. The V gene's germline CDR1 is ENHRY and CDR2 SYGVKD. CDR3 amino acids: CAISPFGTGSYTEAFF. The DNA for the CDR3 is TGTGCCATCAGCCCCTTCGGGACAGGGAGTTACACTGAAGCTTTCTTT.

This chain connects TRBV12-3 or TRBV12-4 to TRBJ2-3, with D unresolved. This CDR3 spans 11 amino acids. Trimming shortened V by 3 bases and J by 8 bases, and 6 bases separated the two germline ends. CDR3 sequence reads: CASSFSGTQYF. In DNA, the CDR3 is TGTGCCAGCAGTTTTTCGGGTACGCAGTATTTT.

This clone was detected a few times. This chain links TRBV14 with TRBJ1-2; 8 nucleotides agree with TRBD1. The CDR3 spans 15 residues. The germline V gene has CDR1 SGHDN and CDR2 FVKESK. V was pared by 5 bases and J by 6 bases, with 11 bases of the junction left unmatched. In nucleotides, the CDR3 is TGTGCCAGCAGCTATTTTCCGGGACAGGTTAATGGCTACACCTTC. Its protein is CASSYFPGQVNGYTF.

The chain employs TRBV5-1 and TRBJ1-4; 7 nucleotides align to TRBD1. Per germline, CDR1 SGHRS and CDR2 YFSETQ. The CDR3 consists of 16 residues. V dropped 4 bases and J dropped 0; count of bases not matched to a gene: 6. The CDR3 sequence: CASSPGGTATNEKLFF. CDR3 DNA: TGCGCCAGCAGCCCAGGGGGGACTGCAACTAATGAAAAACTGTTTTTT. Supplemented by reference TRBV5-1 and TRBJ1-4, the full variable domain reads KAGVTQTPRYLIKTRGQQVTLSCSPISGHRSVSWYQQTPGQGLQFLFEYFSETQRNKGNFPGRFSGRQFSNSRSEMNVSTLELGDSALYLCASSPGGTATNEKLFFGSGTQLSVL.

This clone was seen once. The chain employs TRBV6-5 and TRBJ1-2; TRBD1 agrees at 7 bases. The CDR3 totals 15 residues. CDR1 and CDR2 from the germline V gene are MNHEY and SVGAGI. V shed 2 bases, J shed 2 bases, and the junction held 5 bases outside the gene matches. The DNA of the CDR3 is TGTGCCAGCAGTTACCGTAGGGGGCACAACTATGGCTACACCTTC. It is translated as CASSYRRGHNYGYTF.

The count of this clone is one. The gene calls are TRBV7-9 and TRBJ1-1; a possible D gene is TRBD1 (5 bases). This CDR3 spans 15 amino acids. Trimming took 4 bases from V and 6 from J, leaving 18 bases between them. In germline, CDR1 is SEHNR, CDR2 FQNEAQ (reference sequence). CDR3 region: CASSSLTVGMSEAFF. The CDR3 nucleotides are TGTGCCAGCAGCTCACTGACAGTGGGCATGTCTGAAGCTTTCTTT.

The chain employs TRBV5-5 and TRBJ2-7, with a tentative D call TRBD1 (5 bases). Trimming shortened V by 3 bases and J by 2 bases, and 9 bases separated the two germline ends. CDR1 and CDR2 (germline): SGHKS, YYEKEE (reference sequence). The CDR3 is 13 residues long. The CDR3 region is CASSSQDTYEQYF. As DNA, the CDR3 is TGTGCCAGCAGCTCACAGGATACCTACGAGCAGTACTTC.

The gene calls are TRBV28 and TRBJ1-4, with D perhaps TRBD1 (5 bases). The V gene's germline CDR1 is MDHEN and CDR2 SYDVKM. The V end lost 5 bases, the J end lost 0 bases, and 13 bases lay between the germline ends. The CDR3 covers 16 residues. CDR3 nucleotides: TGTGCCAGCAGTGCACCCGACAGTGCAACTAATGAAAAACTGTTTTTT. Translating gives CASSAPDSATNEKLFF.

The chain's CDR3 is CASSLSARGGNSPLHF. Here the CDR3 DNA reads TGTGCCAGCAGTTTATCGGCTAGGGGGGGAAATTCACCCCTCCACTTT. The V and J genes are TRBV28 and TRBJ1-6; perhaps TRBD1 as D (6 bases). The V gene's germline CDR1 is MDHEN and CDR2 SYDVKM. This CDR3 has 16 amino acids. V lost 1 base, J lost 7 bases, and 14 bases lay in between.

The gene calls are TRBV18 and TRBJ2-7, with D possibly TRBD1 on 5 matching bases. V lost 5 bases and J lost 2, with 16 bases in between. Germline CDR1 and CDR2: KGHSH and LQKENI. The CDR3 totals 15 residues. The CDR3 DNA reads as TGTGCCAGCTCAGTCGATTTACAGGCGGCCTACGAGCAGTACTTC. Amino acids: CASSVDLQAAYEQYF. Full variable domain (missing parts from reference TRBV18 and TRBJ2-7): NAGVMQNPRHLVRRRGQEARLRCSPMKGHSHVYWYRQLPEEGLKFMVYLQKENIIDESGMPKERFSAEFPKEGPSILRIQQVVRGDSAAYFCASSVDLQAAYEQYFGPGTRLTVT.

The gene calls are TRBV7-2 and TRBJ2-1; tentative D call: TRBD1 (5 bases). Trimming pared 1 base from V and 4 bases from J, leaving 14 bases between. Germline values: CDR1 SGHTA, CDR2 FQGNSA. The CDR3 is 16 residues long. The CDR3 DNA follows: TGTGCCAGCAGCTTAGTAACAGGCTCCCGGTACAATGAGCAGTTCTTC. This encodes CASSLVTGSRYNEQFF. Filled out from reference TRBV7-2 and TRBJ2-1, the complete variable domain reads GAGVSQSPSNKVTEKGKDVELRCDPISGHTALYWYRQSLGQGLEFLIYFQGNSAPDKSGLPSDRFSAERTGGSVSTLTIQRTQQEDSAVYLCASSLVTGSRYNEQFFGPGTRLTVL.

The rearrangement links TRBV29-1 to TRBJ1-1; a weak D match, TRBD1 (6 bases). Trimming stripped 7 bases from V and 4 bases from J, with 16 bases between. Germline V gene data show CDR1 as SQVTM and CDR2 as ANQGSEA. The CDR3 is 13 amino acids. The CDR3 is CSARWGAGTEAFF. The CDR3 DNA is TGCAGCGCTCGGTGGGGGGCCGGCACTGAAGCTTTCTTT.

The CDR3: CASSLSSGGATDTQYF. DNA for the CDR3: TGTGCCAGCAGTTTATCCAGCGGGGGGGCCACAGATACGCAGTATTTT. This sequence joins TRBV27 and TRBJ2-3, with TRBD2 matching over 10 bases. Unmatched junction bases numbered 2, after V lost 0 bases and J lost 2 bases. The CDR3 is 16 residues long. Germline V gives CDR1 MNHEY, CDR2 SMNVEV (reference sequence).

V is TRBV19 and J is TRBJ2-1; 9 bases map to TRBD2. V shed 6 bases, J shed 2 bases, and the junction held 8 bases outside the gene matches. The CDR3 spans 16 residues. Germline values: CDR1 LNHDA, CDR2 SQIVND (reference sequence). The CDR3 DNA reads as TGTGCCAGTAGCTACTCTTTAGCGGGGGCCTACAATGAGCAGTTCTTC. Residues: CASSYSLAGAYNEQFF. Filled out from reference TRBV19 and TRBJ2-1, the complete variable domain reads DGGITQSPKYLFRKEGQNVTLSCEQNLNHDAMYWYRQDPGQGLRLIYYSQIVNDFQKGDIAEGYSVSREKKESFPLTVTSAQKNPTAFYLCASSYSLAGAYNEQFFGPGTRLTVL.